The clone carrying this T cell receptor beta chain appeared many times. Antigen unknown. This record comes from a study of molecular identifiers for immune sequencing clone quantification. Study-wide results and caveats: Clones above 20 RNA copies contained over 97% of effector molecules but under 1% of naive ones. Jurkat TCR RNA from one cell was spiked into roughly 1 million naive cells, and it was reportedly detectable there.

Construction of naive CD8 libraries employed roughly 20,000 to 1,000,000 sorted cells together with 10%, 30% or 50% RNA. CDR3 length: 13 amino acids. The V end lost 3 bases, the J end lost 5 bases, and 10 bases lay between the germline ends. The bulk TCR libraries were made with methods described before and with listed TCR primers. TCRdb independently ran MiXCR on the PCR reads; one entry per CDR3 protein. There are approximately 550,000 distinct CDR3 sequences in the sample; around 23% occur only once, and about 0.75% lies in the top ten. This TCR derives from a human donor in good health. Some libraries in this study had Jurkat cell RNA spiked in. Material for sequencing was naive CD8+ T cells from blood, with Jurkat cell RNA spiked in. Specified subset: FACS-sorted CD8+CD4-CCR7+CD45RA+ naive T cells. J is TRBJ1-2 and V is TRBV12-3 or TRBV12-4; D remains unclear. This CDR3 reads CASSFGPGYGYTF. CDR3 in DNA: TGTGCCAGCAGTTTTGGGCCGGGATATGGCTACACCTTC.